The clone carrying this T cell receptor (beta chain) has only a few counts. V was pared by 4 bases and J by 4 bases, with 17 bases between. Germline loops: CDR1 SGHRS, CDR2 YFSETQ. The CDR3 is 15 amino acids. This entry belongs to a study of cytomegalovirus exposure and HLA in healthy donors. Study information: Findings of an earlier analysis included some 120 million unique TCR beta sequences from roughly 200 million T cells. In terms of ancestry, the Caucasian-associated cluster contained around four fifths of the roughly 400 genotyped donors.

The PCR contained 60 Vbeta and 13 Jbeta primers. The assay was immunoSEQ multiplex PCR, and TCRdb's table has in-frame clones only and misses some. The sample shows under 150,000 clones, about 61% of them seen only once. This TCR derives from a man in his late teens or twenties in good health and CMV-seropositive. The chain has TRBV5-1 and TRBJ1-1, with D possibly matching TRBD1 (5 bases). The sample comprised PBMCs. The CDR3 sequence is CASSKGQGGSTEAFF. The CDR3 DNA is TGCGCCAGCAGCAAAGGACAAGGAGGGTCCACTGAAGCTTTCTTT. Supplemented by reference TRBV5-1 and TRBJ1-1, the full variable domain reads KAGVTQTPRYLIKTRGQQVTLSCSPISGHRSVSWYQQTPGQGLQFLFEYFSETQRNKGNFPGRFSGRQFSNSRSEMNVSTLELGDSALYLCASSKGQGGSTEAFFGQGTRLTVV.